This is a list of T cell receptor beta chains from one sample in a study of shared clonotypes between healthy human individuals. Only in-frame clones appear in the TCRdb table, and some are missing; sequencing was by immunoSEQ multiplex PCR. The profile shows 2 million to 3 million clones, roughly 93% of them singletons. What was sequenced was naive CD4+ T cells from PBMCs. The receptors shown here come from a man in his late teens or twenties in good health. Some clones in this sample may be carry-over from other donors' samples. Both conserved end residues are part of each CDR3. The D gene is left open where the match is weak. Only part of the rows carry a size: once, few, many, or a class if the clone is expanded.

CASSPRLGLAGEGNTGELFF TGTGCCAGCTCACCACGGCTTGGACTAGCGGGAGAAGGGAACACCGGGGAGCTGTTTTTT TRBJ2-2 TRBV18 NA TRBD2
CSVWDGNEKLFF TGCAGCGTCTGGGACGGTAATGAAAAACTGTTTTTT TRBJ1-4 TRBV29-1 NA NA
CATSRDQGSSEKLFF TGTGCCACCAGCAGAGATCAGGGGTCAAGTGAAAAACTGTTTTTT TRBJ1-4 TRBV15 NA NA
CASSVDGRRDGYEQYF TGTGCCAGCAGCGTAGATGGGCGGCGGGACGGCTACGAGCAGTACTTC TRBJ2-7 TRBV9 NA NA
CASSLGRRTDTQYF TGTGCCAGCAGCTTAGGCAGGCGTACAGATACGCAGTATTTT TRBJ2-3 TRBV7-3 once NA
CASSPPAQGYGEAFF TGTGCCAGCTCACCACCTGCTCAGGGGTACGGTGAAGCTTTCTTT TRBJ1-1 TRBV18 NA NA
CASSGRDGLSYNEQFF TGTGCCAGCAGTGGTCGCGACGGCCTCTCCTACAATGAGCAGTTCTTC TRBJ2-1 TRBV2 NA NA
CASSVDRVAYGYTF TGTGCCAGCAGCGTAGATCGGGTCGCCTATGGCTACACCTTC TRBJ1-2 TRBV9 NA NA
CASRATELSGNTIYF TGTGCCAGCAGGGCGACAGAACTCTCTGGAAACACCATATATTTT TRBJ1-3 TRBV2 NA NA
CASSEWVDQPQHF TGTGCCAGCAGTGAGTGGGTAGACCAGCCCCAGCATTTT TRBJ1-5 TRBV2 few NA
CASSLGWAGTNYEQYF TGTGCCAGCAGCTTAGGATGGGCGGGGACCAACTACGAGCAGTACTTC TRBJ2-7 TRBV11-2 NA NA
CASSKTASNQPQHF TGTGCCAGCAGCAAGACAGCGAGCAATCAGCCCCAGCATTTT TRBJ1-5 TRBV7-2 once NA